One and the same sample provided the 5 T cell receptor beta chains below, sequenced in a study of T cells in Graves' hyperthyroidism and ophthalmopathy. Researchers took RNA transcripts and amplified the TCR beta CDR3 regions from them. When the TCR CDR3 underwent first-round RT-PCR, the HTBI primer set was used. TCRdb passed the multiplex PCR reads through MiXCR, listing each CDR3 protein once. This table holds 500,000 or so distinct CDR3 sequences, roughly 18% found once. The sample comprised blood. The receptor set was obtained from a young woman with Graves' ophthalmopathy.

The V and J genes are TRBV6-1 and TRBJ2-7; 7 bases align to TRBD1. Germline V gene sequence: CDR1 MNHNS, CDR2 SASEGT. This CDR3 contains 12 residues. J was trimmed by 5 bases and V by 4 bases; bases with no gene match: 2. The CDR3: CASSGGTDEQYF. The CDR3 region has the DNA TGTGCCAGCAGTGGGGGGACAGACGAGCAGTACTTC.

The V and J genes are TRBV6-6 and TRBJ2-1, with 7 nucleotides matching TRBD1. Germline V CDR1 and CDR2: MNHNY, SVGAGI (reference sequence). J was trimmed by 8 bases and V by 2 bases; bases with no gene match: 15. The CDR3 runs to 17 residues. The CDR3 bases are TGTGCCAGCAGTTACGGAGACAGGGATTTGAGAAGGGATGAGCAGTTCTTC. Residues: CASSYGDRDLRRDEQFF.

The CDR3 region is CASGPWGGAENTIYF. DNA of the CDR3: TGTGCCAGCGGGCCCTGGGGGGGGGCCGAAAACACCATATATTTT. J is TRBJ1-3 and V is TRBV28, with D possibly being TRBD1 (6 bases). Germline-derived CDR1 and CDR2 are MDHEN and SYDVKM. The CDR3 consists of 15 residues. The V and J ends lost 8 bases and 6 bases respectively, with 20 bases between them.

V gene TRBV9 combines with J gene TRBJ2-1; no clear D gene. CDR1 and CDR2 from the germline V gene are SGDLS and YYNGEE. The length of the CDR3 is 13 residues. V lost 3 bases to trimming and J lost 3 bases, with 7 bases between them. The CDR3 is CASSGQDYNEQFF. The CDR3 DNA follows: TGTGCCAGCAGCGGGCAGGACTACAATGAGCAGTTCTTC.

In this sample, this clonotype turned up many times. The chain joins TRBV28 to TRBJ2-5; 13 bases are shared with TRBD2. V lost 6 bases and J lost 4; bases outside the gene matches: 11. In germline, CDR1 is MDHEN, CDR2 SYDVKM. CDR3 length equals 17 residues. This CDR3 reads CASSSGLAGALGETQYF. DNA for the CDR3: TGTGCCAGCAGCTCCGGACTAGCGGGGGCCCTCGGAGAGACCCAGTACTTC.